The source of this T cell receptor beta chain is a study of cytomegalovirus exposure and HLA in healthy donors. At the level of the study: Approximately 80 million unique TCRs from HLA-typed donors were held in an early data release.

This CDR3 comprises 15 residues. Germline CDR1 reads MNHEY; CDR2 reads SVGAGI. Trimming took 2 bases from V and 6 from J, leaving 16 bases between them. PCR was performed using 60 Vbeta and 13 Jbeta primers. Clones were read by immunoSEQ multiplex PCR, and TCRdb kept only the in-frame ones, dropping some. The sample includes approximately 190,000 clones, about 89% of them seen just once. Material for sequencing was PBMCs. The J gene is TRBJ1-2, the V gene TRBV6-5; tentatively, D is TRBD1 (6 bases). The sequence was collected from a man younger than 45 in good health and CMV-seronegative. This chain's CDR3 is CASSYPGRGQDGYTF. The DNA for the CDR3 is TGTGCCAGCAGTTACCCGGGGCGGGGGCAAGATGGCTACACCTTC.